These 27 T cell receptor beta chains came from one sample sequenced in a study of shared clonotypes between healthy human individuals. The method was immunoSEQ multiplex PCR; TCRdb's version includes in-frame clones alone and lacks a portion of them. The data contain approximately 2,000,000 clones, 85% to 95% of them singletons. Sequenced input: naive CD4+ T cells from PBMCs. Specified subset: CD45RA+ positively selected. These receptors came from a young man in good health. Some clones in this sample may be carry-over from other donors' samples.

The table lists this clone with a count of one. In nucleotides, the CDR3 is TGTGCCAGCTCACCCGGGATCGTTCGCGGGGCACAAGAGACCCAGTACTTC. This encodes CASSPGIVRGAQETQYF. The rearrangement uses TRBV18 and TRBJ2-5; weak D call: TRBD2 (6 bases). V shed 3 bases and J shed 2 bases, with 19 bases lying between them. Germline V gives CDR1 KGHSH, CDR2 LQKENI. CDR3 length: 17 amino acids.

On this clone itself: Within the sample, other DNA sequences also encode this same CDR3. V usage is TRBV11-2 and J usage is TRBJ1-2; 8 positions agree with TRBD1. The trim removed 0 bases at V and 13 bases at J, leaving 10 bases unmatched. Germline CDR1 SGHAT, CDR2 FQNNGV. The CDR3 consists of 14 residues. This CDR3 reads CASSLDLGQGRITF. The CDR3 DNA reads TGTGCCAGCAGCTTAGATCTAGGACAGGGTCGAATCACCTTC.

This chain connects TRBV28 to TRBJ2-1, with TRBD2 identical over 10 bases. After removal of 3 bases from V and 6 bases from J, the junction contained 14 bases not matched to a gene. Germline CDR1 is MDHEN and CDR2 is SYDVKM. The CDR3 contains 18 residues. CDR3 coding DNA: TGTGCCAGCAGTTTGGGGACAAGCGGGAGGGCCTTTCGCAATGAGCAGTTCTTC. Translation gives CASSLGTSGRAFRNEQFF.

The CDR3 is CASSESPQGGNVLTF. The CDR3 DNA is TGTGCCAGCAGTGAATCCCCCCAGGGAGGCAACGTCCTGACTTTC. The rearrangement uses TRBV6-1 and TRBJ2-6, with D possibly matching TRBD2 (6 bases). Trimming cost V 2 bases and J 9 bases, with 14 bases left between them. The CDR3 consists of 15 residues. CDR1 and CDR2 from the germline V gene are MNHNS and SASEGT.

This chain uses TRBV15 with TRBJ2-3; the D gene is possibly TRBD2 (7 bases). V was pared by 0 bases and J by 9 bases, with 13 bases between. CDR1 is LNHNV and CDR2 is YYDKDF in the germline V gene (reference sequence). This CDR3 spans 14 amino acids. In nucleotides, the CDR3 is TGTGCCACCAGCAGAGATAGGGGGGGGCGGACGCAGTATTTT. Its protein is CATSRDRGGRTQYF.

The gene calls are TRBV15 and TRBJ2-7; D possibly corresponds to TRBD1 (6 bases). CDR3 length equals 12 residues. Trimming shortened V by 4 bases and J by 3 bases, and 7 bases separated the two germline ends. The germline gives CDR1 LNHNV, CDR2 YYDKDF (reference sequence). The chain's CDR3 is CATSTDSYEQYF. DNA for the CDR3: TGTGCCACCAGCACGGACAGCTACGAGCAGTACTTC.

The CDR3 loop reads CATSRNPGQYEKLFF. The DNA of the CDR3 is TGTGCCACCAGCAGAAACCCGGGACAGTATGAAAAACTGTTTTTT. This chain joins TRBV15 and TRBJ1-4; 7 bases are shared with TRBD1. The germline gives CDR1 LNHNV, CDR2 YYDKDF (reference sequence). V was clipped by 2 bases and J by 6 bases; unmatched bases: 6. This CDR3 is built from 15 residues.

V usage is TRBV5-1 and J usage is TRBJ1-2, with D maybe TRBD1 (5 bases). This CDR3 comprises 14 residues. V lost 0 bases and J 8 bases, leaving 14 bases between the germline ends. From germline, CDR1 is SGHRS and CDR2 YFSETQ. The CDR3 spells CASSLDSGGSGYTF. The CDR3 DNA reads as TGCGCCAGCAGCTTGGACTCCGGGGGGAGCGGCTACACCTTC.

Concerning this clone itself: Other DNA sequences in this sample translate to the same CDR3. The chain carries TRBV2 and TRBJ1-5, with 7 bases aligning to TRBD1. Looked up from germline, CDR1 is SNHLY and CDR2 is FYNNEI. The V and J ends lost 5 bases and 0 bases, in that order; junction bases with no gene match: 7. This CDR3 is 16 amino acids long. The CDR3 coding sequence is TGTGCCAGCAGTCCACAGGGGCCCTATAGCAATCAGCCCCAGCATTTT. Translating it yields CASSPQGPYSNQPQHF.

Only a few counts were recorded for this clone. Within the sample, other DNA sequences also encode this same CDR3. The rearrangement links TRBV7-9 to TRBJ1-5, with TRBD1 as a possible D gene (5 bases). The CDR3 is 13 amino acids. The germline V gene encodes CDR1 SEHNR and CDR2 FQNEAQ (reference sequence). The germline V and J ends were trimmed by 3 bases and 5 bases, with 8 bases remaining between them. The CDR3 loop is CASSLGGDQPQHF. The CDR3 nucleotides are TGTGCCAGCAGCTTGGGGGGAGATCAGCCCCAGCATTTT.

This chain uses TRBV5-4 with TRBJ2-3; no clear D gene. The length of the CDR3 is 15 residues. Germline CDR1 reads SGHNT; CDR2 reads YYREEE (reference sequence). Trimming took off 2 bases at V and 1 base at J, with 11 bases between the two ends. CDR3 residues: CASSFARSGTDTQYF. CDR3 bases: TGTGCCAGCAGCTTCGCCAGGTCGGGCACAGATACGCAGTATTTT.

The chain recombines TRBV7-2 with TRBJ2-1, with D possibly being TRBD2 (6 bases). The CDR3 spans 15 residues. Germline V CDR1 and CDR2: SGHTA, FQGNSA. The V gene lost 5 bases and the J gene lost 1 base, with 12 bases spanning the gap. DNA of the CDR3: TGTGCCAGCAGCAGACCGGGAGTATCCTACAATGAGCAGTTCTTC. It translates to CASSRPGVSYNEQFF.

The chain couples TRBV6-5 to TRBJ2-5; a weak D match, TRBD2 (6 bases). CDR3 length: 14 amino acids. V was pared by 2 bases and J by 7 bases, with 14 bases between. Germline CDR1 reads MNHEY; CDR2 reads SVGAGI. The DNA of the CDR3 is TGTGCCAGCAGTTACCCCGGACTAAGCGGGACCCAGTACTTC. This codes for CASSYPGLSGTQYF.

The rearrangement uses TRBV6-5 and TRBJ2-7; 10 nucleotides align to TRBD2. The germline V gene encodes CDR1 MNHEY and CDR2 SVGAGI. V lost 3 bases, J lost 2 bases, and 7 bases stayed unmatched. This CDR3 contains 16 residues. The CDR3 region is CASSYLAGEVPYEQYF. CDR3 DNA: TGTGCCAGCAGTTATCTAGCGGGAGAGGTTCCCTACGAGCAGTACTTC.

J is TRBJ2-5 and V is TRBV6-4; 7 bases are shared with TRBD2. Germline CDR1 MRHNA, CDR2 SNTAGT. CDR3 length: 13 residues. V lost 5 bases, J lost 2 bases, and 2 bases stayed unmatched. The CDR3 protein is CASSYGGQETQYF. For the CDR3, the DNA is TGTGCCAGCAGTTACGGGGGGCAAGAGACCCAGTACTTC.

V is TRBV19 and J is TRBJ2-1, with 13 bases lining up with TRBD2. The V and J ends lost 5 bases and 6 bases, in that order; junction bases with no gene match: 7. Germline V gives CDR1 LNHDA, CDR2 SQIVND (reference sequence). This CDR3 comprises 16 residues. In DNA, the CDR3 is TGTGCCAGTAGTCCCACCGGACTAGCGGGAGTCAATGAGCAGTTCTTC. It yields the protein CASSPTGLAGVNEQFF.

The chain carries TRBV29-1 and TRBJ1-4; D remains ambiguous. The CDR3 runs to 11 residues. From germline, CDR1 is SQVTM and CDR2 ANQGSEA. V was cut by 0 bases and J by 8 bases, with 4 bases left in between. This chain's CDR3 is CSVEDFEKLFF. The CDR3 bases are TGCAGCGTTGAAGATTTCGAAAAACTGTTTTTT.

The chain joins TRBV28 to TRBJ1-2, with D perhaps TRBD1 (5 bases). CDR1 is MDHEN and CDR2 is SYDVKM in the germline V gene. This CDR3 region has 14 residues. The V gene lost 3 bases and the J gene lost 6 bases, with 14 bases spanning the gap. The CDR3 DNA reads as TGTGCCAGCAGTTTCGTTTCACAGGTACATGGCTACACCTTC. It translates to CASSFVSQVHGYTF.

As to this clone: Other DNA sequences in the same sample also yield this CDR3. The chain recombines TRBV18 with TRBJ2-1; D unclear. The germline V gene has CDR1 KGHSH and CDR2 LQKENI. The CDR3 is made up of 14 amino acids. The V gene lost 2 bases and the J gene lost 4 bases, with 9 bases spanning the gap. This chain's CDR3 is CASSPSAGYNEQFF. In nucleotides, the CDR3 is TGTGCCAGCTCACCATCGGCTGGATACAATGAGCAGTTCTTC.

Remarks on this clone: Different DNA sequences within this sample yield the same CDR3. The chain employs TRBV7-9 and TRBJ2-3; TRBD2 matches 11 bases. This CDR3 has 15 amino acids. The V and J ends lost 5 bases and 3 bases, in that order; junction bases with no gene match: 4. The germline CDR1 and CDR2 sequences are SEHNR and FQNEAQ (reference sequence). Here the CDR3 DNA reads TGTGCCAGCAGCCTGGGACTAGCGGAAACAGATACGCAGTATTTT. This sequence encodes CASSLGLAETDTQYF.

This rearrangement joins TRBV9 to TRBJ2-1; TRBD2 matches at 7 bases. V trimming: 0 bases; J trimming: 1 base; junction bases outside the gene matches: 10. The CDR3 has 18 residues. Germline V lookup: CDR1 SGDLS, CDR2 YYNGEE. The CDR3 bases are TGTGCCAGCAGCGTAGATGGTAGGGCGGGAGATTCCTACAATGAGCAGTTCTTC. Its protein product is CASSVDGRAGDSYNEQFF.

Here the CDR3 DNA reads TGTGCCAGCAGGGTCGCGTTCGGAGTCCCAGATACGCAGTATTTT. Translation gives CASRVAFGVPDTQYF. The chain links TRBV7-2 to TRBJ2-3; D gene ambiguous. The CDR3 is 15 amino acids. The germline V gene encodes CDR1 SGHTA and CDR2 FQGNSA. Deletions cut 6 bases from V and 4 bases from J, with 17 bases between.

The V gene is TRBV29-1, the J gene TRBJ2-7; D unclear. This CDR3 is built from 9 residues. Germline assignment: CDR1 SQVTM and CDR2 ANQGSEA. Trimming removed 4 bases from V and 3 bases from J, with 1 base in between. CDR3 sequence (DNA): TGCAGCGTTGTCTACGAGCAGTACTTC. Its translation: CSVVYEQYF.

The CDR3 DNA sequence: TGTGCCATCAGATCACAGGGAGATCATGAAAAACTGTTTTTT. This codes for CAIRSQGDHEKLFF. The chain employs TRBV10-3 and TRBJ1-4; D perhaps matches TRBD1 (6 bases). The CDR3 runs 14 residues. Germline CDR1 reads ENHRY; CDR2 reads SYGVKD. Trimming left V 6 bases short and J 6 bases short, with 14 bases between.

This clone was recorded only once. The V and J genes are TRBV7-9 and TRBJ1-5; 7 bases line up with TRBD1. There are 15 residues in the CDR3. V gave up 4 bases and J gave up 2 bases; unmatched junction bases: 5. The germline V gene encodes CDR1 SEHNR and CDR2 FQNEAQ (reference sequence). The CDR3 reads CASSSTGQGNQPQHF. CDR3 sequence (DNA): TGTGCCAGCAGCTCAACCGGACAGGGCAATCAGCCCCAGCATTTT.

This chain uses TRBV2 with TRBJ2-1; D unclear. The V gene's germline CDR1 is SNHLY and CDR2 FYNNEI. Trimming removed 2 bases from V and 9 bases from J, with 5 bases in between. CDR3 size: 11 residues. The CDR3 sequence is CASSEFFEQFF. DNA for the CDR3: TGTGCCAGCAGTGAATTCTTTGAGCAGTTCTTC.

The CDR3 region is CASSQHQTGEAYNEQFF. Written as DNA, the CDR3 is TGCGCCAGCAGCCAACACCAGACAGGGGAGGCCTACAATGAGCAGTTCTTC. This chain connects TRBV4-3 to TRBJ2-1; 8 bases line up with TRBD1. The CDR3 spans 17 residues. Germline lookup yields CDR1 LGHNA and CDR2 YSLEER. Trimming at V came to 2 bases and at J to 2 bases, leaving 8 bases not matched to a gene.